These T cell receptor beta chains were read from a single sample in a study of cytomegalovirus exposure and HLA in healthy donors. Some clones are missing from TCRdb's copy, which holds only in-frame ones; the method was immunoSEQ multiplex PCR. The repertoire consists of about 59,000 clones, with about 80% occurring once and the leading ten covering roughly 1.5%. Source material: PBMCs. Source of these receptors: a human donor in good health. CDR3s include the opening cysteine and the closing phenylalanine or tryptophan. D genes are given only for firm matches. Clone size is not always given. Where it is, it says once, few, many or a class for expanded clones.

>.|15|TRBV7-9|TRBJ1-4|.
CASSTGRPANEKLFF
TGTGCCAGCAGCACAGGCAGGCCGGCTAATGAAAAACTGTTTTTT
>once|14|TRBV10-3|TRBJ2-7|TRBD2
CATMGLAVTYEQYF
TGTGCCACCATGGGACTAGCGGTAACCTACGAGCAGTACTTC
>.|15|TRBV7-2|TRBJ2-7|.
CASSRREYESYEQYF
TGTGCCAGCAGCCGTCGGGAGTATGAGTCCTACGAGCAGTACTTC
>once|14|TRBV7-2|TRBJ1-3|.
CASSRGLSGNTIYF
TGTGCCAGCAGTCGGGGTCTCTCTGGAAACACCATATATTTT
>.|11|TRBV2|TRBJ2-1|.
CASSAGQRLFF
TGTGCCAGCAGCGCTGGACAGCGCTTGTTCTTC
>.|16|TRBV4-3|TRBJ2-7|TRBD1
CASSQDFGTGGSEQYF
TGCGCCAGCAGCCAAGATTTCGGGACAGGGGGGTCCGAGCAGTACTTC
>.|15|TRBV9|TRBJ2-5|TRBD1
CASSERQGQMETQYF
TGTGCCAGCAGCGAGAGACAGGGCCAAATGGAGACCCAGTACTTC
>.|14|TRBV19|TRBJ2-5|TRBD1
CASSTGTGQETQYF
TGTGCCAGTAGTACTGGGACAGGCCAAGAGACCCAGTACTTC
>.|17|TRBV11-2|TRBJ2-5|TRBD2
CASSLDLNSGGQETQYF
TGTGCCAGCAGCTTAGATCTGAATAGCGGGGGACAAGAGACCCAGTACTTC
>.|14|TRBV9|TRBJ1-3|.
CASSVKGAGNTIYF
TGTGCCAGCAGCGTAAAGGGGGCTGGAAACACCATATATTTT
>.|12|TRBV6-5|TRBJ2-1|.
CASGTGWVEQFF
TGTGCCAGCGGAACAGGGTGGGTTGAGCAGTTCTTC
>.|14|TRBV2|TRBJ1-5|.
CASSEARVDQPQHF
TGTGCCAGCAGTGAGGCCAGGGTGGATCAGCCCCAGCATTTT
>few|15|TRBV12-5|TRBJ2-7|TRBD1
CASGFRTGDSYEQYF
TGTGCTAGTGGTTTTAGGACAGGGGATTCCTACGAGCAGTACTTC
>once|15|TRBV7-2|TRBJ2-1|TRBD1
CASSWGQNTYNEQFF
TGTGCCAGCAGCTGGGGACAGAACACCTACAATGAGCAGTTCTTC
>.|16|TRBV7-9|TRBJ2-7|TRBD1
CASSVLGQGRRYEQYF
TGTGCCAGCAGCGTACTGGGACAGGGTCGACGATACGAGCAGTACTTC
>.|14|TRBV5-4|TRBJ2-3|TRBD2
CASSSAKREDTQYF
TGTGCCAGCAGCTCCGCGAAGCGGGAGGATACGCAGTATTTT
>.|11|TRBV7-9|TRBJ2-7|.
CSSSRAYEQYF
TGTTCCAGCAGTCGAGCCTACGAGCAGTACTTC
>.|15|TRBV4-2|TRBJ2-3|.
CASSQDLRITDTQYF
TGTGCCAGCAGCCAAGATCTCAGAATAACAGATACGCAGTATTTT
>.|15|TRBV5-8|TRBJ2-1|.
CASSLQLGPHNEQFF
TGTGCCAGCAGCTTGCAACTAGGCCCCCACAATGAGCAGTTCTTC
>once|15|TRBV9|TRBJ2-7|TRBD1
CASSPRTGATYEQYF
TGTGCCAGCAGCCCCCGGACAGGTGCCACCTACGAGCAGTACTTC
>.|17|TRBV7-9|TRBJ1-3|.
CASSLPIRGRAGNTIYF
TGTGCCAGCAGCTTACCGATACGTGGCAGGGCTGGAAACACCATATATTTT
>.|13|TRBV7-3|TRBJ2-7|.
CASSKQRDSEQYF
TGTGCCAGCAGCAAACAGAGGGATTCCGAGCAGTACTTC
>.|15|TRBV4-1|TRBJ1-1|TRBD1
CASSQETGGAPVAFF
TGCGCCAGCAGCCAAGAGACAGGGGGCGCACCCGTAGCTTTCTTT
>.|15|TRBV29-1|TRBJ2-3|TRBD2
CSVEGAGGPGDTQYF
TGCAGCGTTGAAGGAGCGGGAGGGCCGGGAGATACGCAGTATTTT
>.|15|TRBV6-1|TRBJ1-1|TRBD1
CASSDQGQKNTEAFF
TGTGCCAGCAGTGACCAGGGACAGAAGAACACTGAAGCTTTCTTT
>.|18|TRBV7-9|TRBJ2-2|TRBD1
CASSSRYTGTGSTGELFF
TGTGCCAGCAGCTCTAGATACACCGGGACAGGGAGCACCGGGGAGCTGTTTTTT
>.|18|TRBV10-1|TRBJ2-5|.
CASSEGILDALRRETQYF
TGCGCCAGCAGTGAGGGAATACTCGATGCTCTACGGAGGGAGACCCAGTACTTC
>.|14|TRBV30|TRBJ2-7|.
CAWSGGSRSYEQYF
TGTGCCTGGAGTGGTGGTAGCCGATCCTACGAGCAGTACTTC
>.|17|TRBV4-3|TRBJ1-2|.
CASSQGTWEATNYGYTF
TGCGCCAGCAGCCAAGGCACCTGGGAGGCCACTAACTATGGCTACACCTTC
>.|14|TRBV6-4|TRBJ2-2|.
CASSDGGAGGELFF
TGTGCCAGCAGTGACGGCGGGGCCGGAGGGGAGCTGTTTTTT
>.|18|TRBV4-1|TRBJ2-2|.
CASSPRFGVGANTGELFF
TGCGCCAGCAGTCCCCGTTTTGGGGTAGGGGCAAACACCGGGGAGCTGTTTTTT
>.|14|TRBV19|TRBJ2-7|.
CASSMEGGEDEQYF
TGTGCCAGTAGTATGGAAGGGGGAGAGGACGAGCAGTACTTC
>.|17|TRBV21-1|TRBJ2-7|.
CASSKALSAGGSYEQYF
TGTGCCAGCAGCAAAGCGCTTTCAGCGGGGGGATCCTACGAGCAGTACTTC
>.|17|TRBV7-9|TRBJ2-1|TRBD2
CASSLLGGLAHYNEQFF
TGTGCCAGCAGCTTATTAGGAGGACTAGCCCACTACAATGAGCAGTTCTTC
>few|16|TRBV9|TRBJ1-2|TRBD1
CASSLGDSGANYGYTF
TGTGCCAGCAGCCTAGGGGACAGCGGAGCTAACTATGGCTACACCTTC
>.|14|TRBV30|TRBJ2-7|.
CAWSVSLAVVEQYF
TGTGCCTGGAGTGTATCCCTAGCAGTTGTCGAGCAGTACTTC
>.|12|TRBV6-1|TRBJ1-1|.
CASSPLNTEAFF
TGTGCCAGCAGTCCTCTGAACACTGAAGCTTTCTTT
>.|17|TRBV5-1|TRBJ1-1|.
CASSTPGTPGGNTKAFF
TGCGCCAGCAGCACTCCCGGGACACCGGGGGGGAACACGAAAGCTTTCTTT
>.|14|TRBV28|TRBJ2-1|.
CASTGTSGDNEQFF
TGTGCCAGCACCGGGACTTCCGGTGACAATGAGCAGTTCTTC
>.|14|TRBV6-6|TRBJ2-1|TRBD2
CATQLAGGHNEQFF
TGTGCCACCCAACTAGCGGGGGGGCACAATGAGCAGTTCTTC
>.|13|TRBV29-1|TRBJ2-7|.
CSVEDREPYEQYF
TGCAGCGTTGAAGACAGGGAACCCTACGAGCAGTACTTC
>once|15|TRBV6-1|TRBJ1-1|.
CASSDRGRMNTEAFF
TGTGCCAGCAGTGACAGGGGTCGAATGAACACTGAAGCTTTCTTT
>.|13|TRBV2|TRBJ2-5|.
CASSGGLGETQYF
TGTGCCAGCAGTGGGGGCCTAGGAGAGACCCAGTACTTC
>.|14|TRBV9|TRBJ1-5|TRBD1
CASSARQGGQPQHF
TGTGCCAGCAGCGCACGACAGGGGGGTCAGCCCCAGCATTTT
>once|14|TRBV6-1|TRBJ1-5|.
CASSEYSSDQPQHF
TGTGCCAGCAGTGAGTATTCGAGCGATCAGCCCCAGCATTTT
>.|13|TRBV12-5|TRBJ2-1|TRBD2
CASGTGTSGGLVF
TGTGCTAGTGGTACGGGGACTAGCGGGGGGTTAGTCTTC
>.|16|TRBV7-9|TRBJ2-5|TRBD2
CASSFTSGLAGETQYF
TGTGCCAGCAGCTTTACATCGGGACTAGCGGGGGAGACCCAGTACTTC
>.|15|TRBV7-9|TRBJ2-7|.
CASSTAQGLIHEQYF
TGTGCCAGCAGCACCGCGCAGGGGCTTATCCACGAGCAGTACTTC
>once|15|TRBV9|TRBJ2-3|TRBD2
CASSAQLAGGRTQYF
TGTGCCAGCAGCGCCCAACTAGCGGGAGGTCGTACGCAGTATTTT
>.|12|TRBV28|TRBJ1-5|.
CASRKANQPQHF
TGTGCCAGCAGGAAAGCCAATCAGCCCCAGCATTTT
>.|14|TRBV9|TRBJ2-7|.
CASSGSGQPYEQYF
TGTGCCAGCAGCGGATCGGGACAACCCTACGAGCAGTACTTC
>.|17|TRBV11-3|TRBJ2-1|TRBD2
CASSLRRPSGLYNEQFF
TGTGCCAGCAGCTTAAGGAGGCCTAGCGGGCTCTACAATGAGCAGTTCTTC
>.|16|TRBV1|TRBJ1-5|.
CTSSQDPRTVNQPQHF
TGCACCAGCAGCCAAGATCCGAGGACAGTCAATCAGCCCCAGCATTTT
>.|13|TRBV2|TRBJ1-1|.
CASSIRVGTEAFF
TGTGCCAGCAGTATCCGGGTGGGCACTGAAGCTTTCTTT
>.|17|TRBV19|TRBJ2-2|TRBD2
CASSMDLAGGLTGELFF
TGTGCCAGTAGTATGGATCTAGCGGGGGGGCTAACCGGGGAGCTGTTTTTT
>.|15|TRBV5-1|TRBJ2-1|TRBD2
CASRPGLAAYNEQFF
TGCGCCAGCAGACCGGGACTAGCGGCCTACAATGAGCAGTTCTTC
>.|13|TRBV19|TRBJ2-2|.
CASSNLGDRELFF
TGTGCCAGTAGTAATCTAGGGGATCGGGAGCTGTTTTTT